The entry below gives a single T cell receptor beta chain sequence along with its context. Profiling relied on immunoSEQ multiplex PCR, and the TCRdb table lists in-frame clones only, not all of them. Seen here are approximately 530,000 clones, 90% to 97% observed once, and the top ten hold about 0.06%. The sample is drawn from a study of shared clonotypes between healthy human individuals. J gave up 1 base and V 2 bases, and 13 bases lay outside the gene matches. There are 19 residues in the CDR3. CDR1 is SGHRS and CDR2 is YFSETQ in the germline V gene. Sequences were obtained from naive CD4+ T cells sorted from blood. Subset described: CD45RA+ positively selected. This TCR derives from a woman in her 30s in good health. This sequence joins TRBV5-1 and TRBJ2-4; 9 bases align to TRBD1. CDR3 region: CASSFQTGGPLGAKNIQYF. The CDR3 DNA is TGCGCCAGCAGCTTCCAGACAGGGGGTCCCCTTGGGGCCAAAAACATTCAGTACTTC.